Below, one T cell receptor (beta chain) is given with its context. Its antigen remains unidentified. Qualities for individual bases were not recorded, and no much larger clone is one base off. The library was generated by 5' RACE. Sequencing was carried out with an Illumina HiSeq 2500. A second PCR of about 7 to 12 cycles was run with a J-beta primer mix and a sample-barcoded 5' primer. A template-switch 5' adaptor carrying 12 random nucleotides introduced a unique molecular identifier onto each TCR beta cDNA molecule. Each sample yielded at least 2.5 million CDR3-containing paired-end reads. All of the RNA was converted into first-strand cDNA using the Mint cDNA synthesis kit, with a TRBC-specific oligonucleotide serving as the primer. Following uracil-DNA glycosylase treatment, a first 18-cycle PCR with universal primers M1SS and BC2_uni_R was performed on all cDNA. Concerning the study's data processing: Normalization of each sample was performed by random selection of 1 million high-quality reads, each carrying a distinct molecular identifier. Reads sharing molecular identifiers were discarded rather than binned into consensus sequences. CDR3 identification, clonotype clustering and error correction used MiTCR with a Q25 quality threshold and the strictest error-elimination algorithm. A nonparametric unseen species model with Euler transformation was used to estimate a lower bound on total TCR beta diversity. The public reads were reanalyzed by TCRdb: fastp trimming at Q25, MiXCR alignment, in-frame beta chains only. Rows with a matching CDR3 protein are joined into one entry that keeps the most common DNA and genes. What appears here as the V and J calls and clone size reflects TCRdb's work, not the paper's. Here the sample has 700,000 or so distinct CDR3 sequences; about 24% occur a single time. Jointly, the top ten make up around 22% of the sample.

The data belong to a study of blood T cells in healthy people across ages (dated by TCRdb to the mid-2010s). Some background on the complete study: In model experiments, template switching captured about one uniquely barcoded TCR beta cDNA molecule for every two T cells. To track age-related changes in TCR beta repertoire diversity, the study relied on deep sequencing normalized with unique cDNA molecular identifiers. Four age groups were formed from the donors: young (average approximately 16 years), middle-aged (approximately 40), aged (about 62) and long-lived (roughly 81). Donors of different ages were randomly distributed across sequencing lanes to avoid experimental bias. For two donors (one aged 18 to 29 and one aged 80 or older), the study analyzed two additional independent replicas of 1 million unique cDNA reads from the same blood draw. The study at large found these results: Observed TCR beta diversity per million T cells fell roughly linearly with age, and a significant reduction was already apparent by age roughly 41. There was a strong correlation between observed TCR beta diversity and the percentage of naive T cells measured by flow cytometry. The long-lived group showed more naive CD4+ T cells, fewer expanded clones and increased TCR diversity than the aged group, suggesting age selection. Estimates of total diversity based on one million sequenced T cells were regarded as lower bounds and as underestimates. The CMV infection status of donors was not known, potentially confounding age-related changes in expanded clonotypes. Because profiling used bulk unsorted PBMCs, naive and antigen-experienced compartments could not be compared conclusively.

The 39 donors, aged about 6 to 95 years, were systemically healthy Caucasian individuals from Russia. Ten milliliters of peripheral blood were drawn from each donor into EDTA-treated Vacutainer tubes. Ficoll-Paque density-gradient centrifugation was used to isolate PBMCs, with at least 7 million per sample. Trizol reagent was used to extract total RNA from the PBMCs, yielding at least 6 micrograms per sample. For every donor, an aliquot of PBMCs went through flow cytometry to measure the percentages of naive CD45RAhigh/CD27high T cells. The sample consisted of blood. This clonotype was sampled from a man in his 70s in good health.

The nucleotide sequence is given as TGCAGCGTTGAATCTATGGGACAGGGTAACACTGAAGCTTTCTTT. Its product reads: CSVESMGQGNTEAFF. The chain joins TRBV29-1 to TRBJ1-1; TRBD1 aligns with 9 central bases. The CDR3 spans 15 residues, from the cysteine through the phenylalanine. CDR3 DNA is the only sequence kept; it has 45 bases, read in frame from the first base. The germline V gene sets CDR1 to SQVTM and CDR2 to ANQGSEA. V has 2 bases trimmed and J has 2 bases trimmed; junction bases matching no gene number 6.